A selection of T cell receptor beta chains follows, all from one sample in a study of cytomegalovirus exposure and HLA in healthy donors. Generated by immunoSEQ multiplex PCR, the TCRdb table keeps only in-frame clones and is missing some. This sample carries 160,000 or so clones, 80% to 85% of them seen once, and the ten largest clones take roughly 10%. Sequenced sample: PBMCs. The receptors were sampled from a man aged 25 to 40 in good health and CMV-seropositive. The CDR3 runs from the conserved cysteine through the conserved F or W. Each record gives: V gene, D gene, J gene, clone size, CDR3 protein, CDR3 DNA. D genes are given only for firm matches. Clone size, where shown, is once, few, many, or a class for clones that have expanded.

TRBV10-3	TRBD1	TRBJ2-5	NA	CAISGRTGRQETQYF	TGTGCCATCAGTGGGCGGACAGGGCGCCAAGAGACCCAGTACTTC
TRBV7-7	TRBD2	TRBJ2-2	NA	CASSLSGTSIPGELFF	TGTGCCAGCAGCTTAAGCGGGACTAGTATCCCCGGGGAGCTGTTTTTT
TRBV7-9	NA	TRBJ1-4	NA	CASGATRSTNEKLFF	TGTGCCAGCGGGGCGACACGTTCAACTAATGAAAAACTGTTTTTT
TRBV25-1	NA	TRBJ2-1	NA	CASSYGLDNEQFF	TGTGCCAGCAGTTACGGGTTGGACAATGAGCAGTTCTTC
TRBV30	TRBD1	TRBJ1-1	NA	CAWSSDRGPYEAFF	TGTGCCTGGAGTTCGGATAGGGGGCCGTACGAAGCTTTCTTT
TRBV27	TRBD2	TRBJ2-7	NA	CASSLGGVSEQYF	TGTGCCAGCAGTTTGGGGGGGGTGAGCGAGCAGTACTTC
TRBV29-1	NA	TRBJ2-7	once	CSVALGGSSYEQYF	TGCAGCGTTGCTTTGGGTGGGAGCTCCTACGAGCAGTACTTC
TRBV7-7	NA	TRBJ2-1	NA	CASSPLDSYNEQFF	TGTGCTAGCAGCCCACTAGACTCCTACAATGAGCAGTTCTTC
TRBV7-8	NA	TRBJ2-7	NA	CASSFGTLRDEQYF	TGTGCCAGCAGCTTCGGGACACTGAGGGACGAGCAGTACTTC
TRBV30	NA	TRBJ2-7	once	CAWSGGRGSLYEQYF	TGTGCCTGGAGTGGGGGGAGGGGGAGTCTTTACGAGCAGTACTTC
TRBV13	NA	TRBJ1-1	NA	CASSQRWAGYTEAFF	TGTGCCAGCAGCCAAAGGTGGGCAGGGTACACTGAAGCTTTCTTT
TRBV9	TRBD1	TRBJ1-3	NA	CASSGTGARDTIYF	TGTGCCAGCAGCGGGACAGGGGCGAGGGACACCATATATTTT
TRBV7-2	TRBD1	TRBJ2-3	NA	CASSLAPGQGGPDTQYF	TGTGCCAGCAGCTTAGCCCCGGGACAGGGGGGCCCAGATACGCAGTATTTT
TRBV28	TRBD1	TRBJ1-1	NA	CASSRQGINTEAFF	TGTGCCAGCAGTCGACAGGGGATTAACACTGAAGCTTTCTTT
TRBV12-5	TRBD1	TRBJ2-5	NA	CASGFTRTGPGETQYF	TGTGCTAGTGGTTTCACTAGGACAGGCCCAGGGGAGACCCAGTACTTC
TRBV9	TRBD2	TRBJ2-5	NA	CASSVTSGVETQYF	TGTGCCAGCAGCGTAACCAGCGGGGTGGAGACCCAGTACTTC
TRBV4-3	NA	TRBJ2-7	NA	CASSQDSSSVIPFPYEQYF	TGCGCCAGCAGCCAAGATAGTTCTTCGGTGATACCCTTCCCCTACGAGCAGTACTTC
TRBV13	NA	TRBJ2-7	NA	CASSFQYEQYF	TGTGCCAGCAGCTTCCAATACGAGCAGTACTTC
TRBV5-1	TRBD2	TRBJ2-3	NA	CASSLGTSGSRVTDTQYF	TGCGCCAGCAGCTTGGGGACTAGCGGGAGTAGGGTCACAGATACGCAGTATTTT
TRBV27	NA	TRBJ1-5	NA	CASSLSGGIQPQHF	TGTGCCAGCAGTTTATCTGGGGGCATACAGCCCCAGCATTTT
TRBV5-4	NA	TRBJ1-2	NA	CASSGPLGEGGYTF	TGTGCCAGCTCCGGACCCCTGGGGGAGGGGGGCTACACCTTC
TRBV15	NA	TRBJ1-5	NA	CATSGKWNQPQHF	TGTGCCACCTCAGGGAAGTGGAATCAGCCCCAGCATTTT
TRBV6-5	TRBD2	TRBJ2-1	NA	CASRAGGAKNEQFF	TGTGCCAGCAGGGCCGGGGGGGCGAAGAATGAGCAGTTCTTC
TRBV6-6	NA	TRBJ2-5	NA	CASSYSRLYQETQYF	TGTGCCAGCAGTTACTCGAGGCTTTACCAAGAGACCCAGTACTTC
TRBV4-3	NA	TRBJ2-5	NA	CASSQELRGQETQYF	TGCGCCAGCAGCCAAGAATTACGGGGACAAGAGACCCAGTACTTC
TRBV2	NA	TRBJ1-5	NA	CASSGSPQSQHF	TGTGCCAGCAGTGGATCACCTCAGTCCCAGCATTTT
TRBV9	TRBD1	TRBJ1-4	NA	CASSVAYTPGTGGEKLFF	TGTGCCAGCAGCGTAGCTTATACCCCCGGGACAGGGGGCGAAAAACTGTTTTTT
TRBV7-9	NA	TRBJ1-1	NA	CASSGGVSTEAFF	TGTGCCAGCTCCGGAGGGGTGAGCACTGAAGCTTTCTTT
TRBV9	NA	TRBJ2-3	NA	CASSVGQEADTQYF	TGTGCCAGCAGCGTAGGACAGGAGGCAGATACGCAGTATTTT